The 13 T cell receptor beta chains reported below all come from one sample, sequenced in a study of blood T cell repertoires in COVID-19. TCRdb keeps only in-frame clones here, not all; method: immunoSEQ multiplex PCR. The sample consists of tens of thousands of clones, 70% to 90% of them appearing once. Material for sequencing was peripheral blood. The receptor source for this set is a human donor in a cohort sampled during active COVID-19.

The chain couples TRBV19 to TRBJ2-2; D is perhaps TRBD1 (6 bases). This CDR3 is built from 15 residues. Germline CDR1 reads LNHDA; CDR2 reads SQIVND (reference sequence). V lost 8 bases, J lost 1 base, and 14 bases lay in between. This CDR3 is CASDTGTRNTGELFF. The CDR3 coding sequence is TGTGCCAGTGATACCGGGACACGGAACACCGGGGAGCTGTTTTTT.

Only one count was recorded for this clone. The chain has TRBV30 and TRBJ2-7; TRBD2 agrees at 10 bases. CDR3 length: 15 amino acids. Germline V CDR1 and CDR2: GTSNPN, SVGIG (reference sequence). V was clipped by 2 bases and J by 7 bases; unmatched bases: 11. For the CDR3, the DNA is TGTGCCTGGAGTCCACTAGCGGGACCCTCGGGAGAGCAGTACTTC. Amino acids: CAWSPLAGPSGEQYF.

This clone was picked up one time. The rearrangement links TRBV19 to TRBJ2-7; TRBD2 aligns across 12 bases. CDR1 and CDR2 from the germline V gene are LNHDA and SQIVND (reference sequence). The CDR3 extends over 15 amino acids. Trimming removed 2 bases from V and 5 bases from J; junction bases left unmatched: 4. The CDR3 DNA is TGTGCCAGTAGTATATCACGACTAGCGGGAGACGAGCAGTACTTC. Encoded protein: CASSISRLAGDEQYF.

The chain recombines TRBV28 with TRBJ1-1; D remains ambiguous. Germline V gene lookup returns CDR1 MDHEN and CDR2 SYDVKM. Trimming took 4 bases from V and 13 from J, leaving 13 bases between them. CDR3 size: 11 residues. The CDR3: CASSSRISGFF. In DNA, the CDR3 is TGTGCCAGCAGTTCTAGAATTTCGGGTTTCTTT.

The gene calls are TRBV29-1 and TRBJ1-2; D is unclear. Trimming cost V 6 bases and J 3 bases, with 26 bases left between them. CDR3 length: 17 residues. Germline V CDR1 and CDR2: SQVTM, ANQGSEA. CDR3 loop: CSVDRTDSLFNYYGYTF. For the CDR3, the DNA is TGCAGCGTCGACCGGACGGACTCCCTCTTCAACTACTATGGCTACACCTTC.

The chain recombines TRBV7-2 with TRBJ2-5; 9 bases agree with TRBD2. V trimming: 5 bases; J trimming: 5 bases; junction bases outside the gene matches: 9. There are 15 residues in the CDR3. Per germline, CDR1 SGHTA and CDR2 FQGNSA. The CDR3 sequence is CASSQGLAVLETQYF. CDR3 coding DNA: TGTGCCAGCAGCCAGGGACTAGCTGTGTTGGAGACCCAGTACTTC. Using reference TRBV7-2 and TRBJ2-5 for the parts outside the CDR3, the full variable domain is GAGVSQSPSNKVTEKGKDVELRCDPISGHTALYWYRQSLGQGLEFLIYFQGNSAPDKSGLPSDRFSAERTGGSVSTLTIQRTQQEDSAVYLCASSQGLAVLETQYFGPGTRLLVL.

This chain joins TRBV2 and TRBJ1-1; the D gene is possibly TRBD1 (5 bases). The CDR3 extends over 14 amino acids. V lost 3 bases, J lost 4 bases, and 12 bases lay in between. Germline V gene sequence: CDR1 SNHLY, CDR2 FYNNEI. CDR3 DNA sequence: TGTGCCAGCAGTGATCAGGGAAGGGCCACTGAAGCTTTCTTT. Its protein product is CASSDQGRATEAFF.

The CDR3 coding sequence is TGTGCCAGCAGGATATCCGACAGGGGGCGCCATGGCTACACCTTC. It translates to CASRISDRGRHGYTF. The rearrangement links TRBV6-7 to TRBJ1-2; 10 bases are a match to TRBD1. TRBV6-7 is an ORF, with its function uncertain. The CDR3 contains 15 residues. The junction had 10 bases not matched to a gene; V was cut back by 6 bases and J by 6 bases.

This clone was seen a few times. This sequence joins TRBV9 and TRBJ1-3; 10 bases are shared with TRBD1. The V gene end was trimmed by 4 bases and the J gene end by 0 bases; junction bases not matched to a gene: 4. The CDR3 extends over 16 amino acids. Germline values: CDR1 SGDLS, CDR2 YYNGEE. CDR3 nucleotides: TGTGCCAGCAGCCTCCGGGACAGGGGCTCTGGAAACACCATATATTTT. Translated: CASSLRDRGSGNTIYF.

This chain joins TRBV29-1 and TRBJ1-2; perhaps TRBD1 as D (6 bases). Germline CDR1 SQVTM, CDR2 ANQGSEA. The ends were cut back, 6 bases at V and 10 bases at J, with 12 bases in the middle. The CDR3 extends over 10 amino acids. The CDR3 DNA follows: TGCAGCGTGAAGACAGGCGTCTACACCTTC. It yields the protein CSVKTGVYTF. The whole variable domain, filled in from reference TRBV29-1 and TRBJ1-2, reads SAVISQKPSRDICQRGTSLTIQCQVDSQVTMMFWYRQQPGQSLTLIATANQGSEATYESGFVIDKFPISRPNLTFSTLTVSNMSPEDSSIYLCSVKTGVYTFGSGTRLTVV.

The rearrangement uses TRBV5-4 and TRBJ2-7, with D possibly matching TRBD1 (5 bases). The CDR3 runs 14 residues. The germline CDR1 and CDR2 sequences are SGHNT and YYREEE (reference sequence). V was shortened by 0 bases and J by 2 bases, with 9 bases between the two germline ends. The CDR3 coding sequence is TGTGCCAGCAGCTTGGTACAGGTGCCCTACGAGCAGTACTTC. Protein: CASSLVQVPYEQYF.

The chain combines TRBV7-9 with TRBJ2-1, with TRBD2 identical over 8 bases. The length of the CDR3 is 16 residues. The V gene end was trimmed by 1 base and the J gene end by 0 bases; junction bases not matched to a gene: 2. The germline V gene has CDR1 SEHNR and CDR2 FQNEAQ (reference sequence). The CDR3 nucleotides read TGTGCCAGCAGCTTAGGCAGCGGGGGCTCCTACAATGAGCAGTTCTTC. Protein: CASSLGSGGSYNEQFF.

This chain connects TRBV3-1 (or the pseudogene TRBV3-2) to TRBJ1-2; maybe TRBD1 (6 bases). The germline gives CDR1 LGHDT, CDR2 YNNKEL (reference sequence). This CDR3 region has 14 residues. Trimming left V 1 base short and J 7 bases short, with 13 bases between. CDR3 sequence (DNA): TGTGCCAGCAGCCAAGGCGCGGGGGCAAGTGGCTACACCTTC. Its translation: CASSQGAGASGYTF.